This T cell receptor beta chain derives from a study of T cells in Graves' hyperthyroidism and ophthalmopathy. Amplification of TCR beta CDR3 regions used RNA as the template. HTBI primers were employed in a first-round RT-PCR of the TCR CDR3. A single record per CDR3 protein comes from TCRdb applying MiXCR to the multiplex PCR reads. The sample has 550,000 to 700,000 distinct CDR3 sequences; around 42% are singletons. Study-wide findings and caveats: Most clonotypes that expanded in the thyroid above 0.001 also showed up in blood.

There are many counts of this clonotype. Its target is not known. The sequence came from an adult woman with Graves' disease, either hyperthyroidism or ophthalmopathy (not recorded which). The sequencing sample was made of peripheral blood or thyroid tissue (not recorded which).

The CDR3 is CASRNQGTPQHF. Here the CDR3 DNA reads TGTGCCAGCAGGAATCAGGGAACGCCCCAGCATTTT. J is TRBJ1-5 and V is TRBV6-2 or TRBV6-3, with D perhaps matching TRBD1 (5 bases). Germline CDR1 is MNHEY and CDR2 is SVGEGT. This CDR3 contains 12 residues. V dropped 6 bases and J dropped 9 bases, with 12 bases sitting between them.